This TCR beta chain originates from a study of PD-L1 blockade in urothelial cancer. Study at large: Patients, treated from about 2014 onward, received atezolizumab 1,200 mg intravenously every 3 weeks. General study points: Clones that were tumor-associated expanded more in the blood of durable-benefit patients at 3 weeks.

The table lists this clone with a count of one. What it recognizes is unknown. The time point was: peripheral blood 6 weeks after treatment start. Sampling of each patient yielded between 1 and 8 specimens, collected pretreatment and on-treatment. Synthetic spike-ins, TCR analog templates, were added into each PCR. TCRdb keeps only in-frame clones here, not all; method: immunoSEQ multiplex PCR. The sample consists of around 100,000 clones, around 93% of them appearing once. This CDR3 spans 13 amino acids. Germline values: CDR1 LNHDA, CDR2 SQIVND (reference sequence). The V gene end was trimmed by 7 bases and the J gene end by 8 bases; junction bases not matched to a gene: 8.

The TCR originated in a man in his 60s with urothelial cancer. The chain has TRBV19 and TRBJ2-1, with TRBD1 matching 7 bases. The starting material was PBMCs, obtained around atezolizumab (anti-PD-L1) treatment. The CDR3: CASKKTGTDEQFF. CDR3 DNA sequence: TGTGCCAGTAAGAAAACAGGGACAGATGAGCAGTTCTTC.